One sample yielded the 21 T cell receptor beta chains listed below, sequenced in a study of T-cell reconstitution after alpha-beta-depleted transplantation in children. For TCRbeta, the library was prepared with unique molecular identifiers. TCRdb used MiXCR to reprocess the PCR reads, holding one entry per CDR3 protein. The sample carries about 400,000 distinct CDR3 sequences, around 20% recorded once. The starting material was PBMCs from the stem cell graft donor, obtained from the stem cell graft. These receptors originate from a human donor who donated a stem cell graft to a child with acute myeloid leukemia.

This chain joins TRBV24-1 and TRBJ2-3; TRBD2 might be the D (6 bases). V was clipped by 4 bases and J by 4 bases, with 23 bases between them. The CDR3 length is 18 residues. CDR1 and CDR2 (germline): KGHDR, SFDVKD. The CDR3 protein is CATSDPGFGLIEADTQYF. Written as DNA, the CDR3 is TGTGCCACCAGTGACCCCGGGTTCGGACTAATTGAAGCAGATACGCAGTATTTT.

In this sample, this clonotype turned up many times. The rearrangement links TRBV20-1 to TRBJ2-3, with TRBD2 matching over 10 bases. CDR1 is DFQATT and CDR2 is SNEGSKA in the germline V gene (reference sequence). After removal of 5 bases from V and 4 bases from J, the junction contained 9 bases not matched to a gene. The CDR3 is made up of 15 amino acids. The CDR3 reads CSALRLAGEADTQYF. The CDR3 DNA follows: TGCAGTGCTCTGCGGCTAGCGGGAGAGGCAGATACGCAGTATTTT.

This clonotype was observed a few times. V usage is TRBV7-2 and J usage is TRBJ2-1, with 9 bases that match TRBD2. The CDR3 runs to 15 residues. V gave up 6 bases and J gave up 9 bases; unmatched junction bases: 12. Germline V gene lookup returns CDR1 SGHTA and CDR2 FQGNSA. The CDR3 DNA is TGTGCCAGCAGGGGGACTAGCTTCAATTCCGCTGAGCAGTTCTTC. It specifies CASRGTSFNSAEQFF. The variable domain in full, with the rest retrieved from reference TRBV7-2 and TRBJ2-1, is GAGVSQSPSNKVTEKGKDVELRCDPISGHTALYWYRQSLGQGLEFLIYFQGNSAPDKSGLPSDRFSAERTGGSVSTLTIQRTQQEDSAVYLCASRGTSFNSAEQFFGPGTRLTVL.

This clonotype was seen a few times. This sequence joins TRBV15 and TRBJ1-5; no firm D call. The CDR3 runs to 14 residues. The germline gives CDR1 LNHNV, CDR2 YYDKDF (reference sequence). Deletions cut 2 bases from V and 5 bases from J, with 10 bases between. CDR3 coding DNA: TGTGCCACCAGCAGACCCCCGAGGGATCAGCCCCAGCATTTT. It translates to CATSRPPRDQPQHF.

This clonotype showed up many times. CDR3 DNA: TGTGCCAGCAGTGAAAGCACAGATACGCAGTATTTT. It is translated as CASSESTDTQYF. The chain is built from TRBV25-1 and TRBJ2-3; D is unclear. Germline V CDR1 and CDR2: MGHDK, SYGVNS. Trimming removed 2 bases at V and 0 bases at J, with 0 bases between. The CDR3 has 12 amino acids.

This clonotype has a handful of counts. The chain recombines TRBV29-1 with TRBJ1-2; no reliable D call. This CDR3 has 12 residues. V was pared by 0 bases and J by 7 bases, with 9 bases between. Per germline, CDR1 SQVTM and CDR2 ANQGSEA. CDR3 coding DNA: TGCAGCGTTGAAGACGTAGACCCTGGCTACACCTTC. Amino acids: CSVEDVDPGYTF.

This clonotype was detected ten times or more. This sequence joins TRBV12-3 or TRBV12-4 and TRBJ2-1; D is unclear. The V gene lost 3 bases and the J gene lost 2 bases, with 8 bases spanning the gap. The CDR3 consists of 14 residues. CDR3 DNA sequence: TGTGCCAGCAGTTTTGAGTCTACCTACAATGAGCAGTTCTTC. Its translation: CASSFESTYNEQFF.

V and J are TRBV4-1 and TRBJ2-1; D perhaps matches TRBD1 (6 bases). The CDR3 consists of 15 residues. Germline CDR1 and CDR2: MGHRA and YSYEKL. The V end was cut by 4 bases, the J end by 9 bases, with 19 bases between. DNA of the CDR3: TGCGCCAGCAGCCCCTCCCCAGGGGATATGATTGAGCAGTTCTTC. This encodes CASSPSPGDMIEQFF.

This clonotype is a singleton in its sample. V and J are TRBV7-9 and TRBJ2-5; TRBD2 matches at 9 bases. V lost 5 bases to trimming and J lost 4 bases; unmatched junction nucleotides: 5. Germline V lookup: CDR1 SEHNR, CDR2 FQNEAQ (reference sequence). This CDR3 is 14 amino acids long. In DNA form, the CDR3 reads TGTGCCAGCAGCCAGGGACTAGCTGTAGAGACCCAGTACTTC. Amino acid sequence: CASSQGLAVETQYF.

This clonotype was seen many times. The V gene is TRBV10-3, the J gene TRBJ2-7, with D hard to call. The CDR3 length is 13 residues. V shed 7 bases and J shed 1 base, with 11 bases lying between them. Germline V CDR1 and CDR2: ENHRY, SYGVKD. The CDR3 loop reads CAIKALDSYEQYF. In nucleotides, the CDR3 is TGTGCCATCAAAGCCCTGGATTCCTACGAGCAGTACTTC.

The chain recombines TRBV4-1 with TRBJ2-7; weak D call: TRBD2 (6 bases). Germline V gene sequence: CDR1 MGHRA, CDR2 YSYEKL. With 0 bases removed from V and 0 bases from J, the gap between germline ends came to 15 bases. The CDR3 loop spans 17 amino acids. Written as DNA, the CDR3 is TGCGCCAGCAGCCAAGATCTCTACTGGCGGGGCTCCTACGAGCAGTACTTC. Its protein is CASSQDLYWRGSYEQYF.

This sequence joins TRBV5-8 and TRBJ2-3; D is perhaps TRBD2 (6 bases). The length of the CDR3 is 15 residues. Trimming took off 0 bases at V and 1 base at J, with 9 bases between the two ends. CDR1 SGHTS and CDR2 YDEGEE come from the germline V gene. The CDR3 sequence is CASSLGRERTDTQYF. The CDR3 nucleotides are TGTGCCAGCAGCTTGGGGCGGGAACGCACAGATACGCAGTATTTT. Together with reference TRBV5-8 and TRBJ2-3, the CDR3 gives the full variable domain: EAGVTQSPTHLIKTRGQQATLRCSPISGHTSVYWYQQALGLGLQFLLWYDEGEERNRGNFPPRFSGRQFPNYSSELNVNALELEDSALYLCASSLGRERTDTQYFGPGTRLTVL.

This chain links TRBV15 with TRBJ2-7; TRBD1 matches at 10 bases. The junction had 8 bases not matched to a gene; V was cut back by 4 bases and J by 2 bases. The CDR3 contains 16 residues. Germline V lookup: CDR1 LNHNV, CDR2 YYDKDF (reference sequence). In DNA form, the CDR3 reads TGTGCCACCAGCAACCGGACAGGGGGAATTACCTACGAGCAGTACTTC. It encodes CATSNRTGGITYEQYF.

A few counts support this clonotype. V is TRBV29-1 and J is TRBJ2-7, with TRBD1 identical over 9 bases. CDR1 is SQVTM, CDR2 ANQGSEA, per germline. V shed 6 bases, J shed 1 base, and the junction held 4 bases outside the gene matches. CDR3 size: 13 residues. The CDR3, as DNA: TGCAGCGTCCGCGGACAGGGGTCCTACGAGCAGTACTTC. It codes for CSVRGQGSYEQYF.

This rearrangement joins TRBV2 to TRBJ1-1; D is perhaps TRBD1 (6 bases). Between the trimmed V and J ends, which lost 5 bases and 2 bases, there was a span of 15 bases. CDR1 is SNHLY, CDR2 FYNNEI, per germline. The CDR3 length is 15 residues. CDR3 nucleotide sequence: TGTGCCAGCAGTCACCCCGGGACACCCAACACTGAAGCTTTCTTT. It encodes CASSHPGTPNTEAFF.

This chain links TRBV2 with TRBJ2-1, with 7 bases identical to TRBD2. CDR3 length equals 12 residues. Germline lookup yields CDR1 SNHLY and CDR2 FYNNEI. J was trimmed by 6 bases and V by 8 bases; bases with no gene match: 4. The CDR3 loop is CASWPGGNEQFF. The DNA for the CDR3 is TGTGCCAGCTGGCCGGGAGGCAATGAGCAGTTCTTC.

This chain connects TRBV5-1 to TRBJ2-1, with TRBD2 matching over 9 bases. The CDR3 runs 16 residues. Germline trimming cut 3 bases from V and 6 bases from J; bases unmatched to any gene: 10. Per the germline V gene, CDR1 is SGHRS and CDR2 is YFSETQ. The CDR3 spells CASSSTRSGSGNEQFF. CDR3 DNA sequence: TGCGCCAGCAGCTCCACCCGTAGCGGGAGTGGCAATGAGCAGTTCTTC.

In its sample, this clonotype was seen a few times. The CDR3 region is CASSQGTGGSSEQFF. Here the CDR3 DNA reads TGCGCCAGCAGCCAAGGTACGGGAGGAAGTAGTGAGCAGTTCTTC. The V gene is TRBV4-1, the J gene TRBJ2-1; 7 nucleotides agree with TRBD2. Germline CDR1 is MGHRA and CDR2 is YSYEKL. V lost 1 base to trimming and J lost 9 bases; unmatched junction nucleotides: 9. The CDR3 spans 15 residues.

This clonotype has a handful of counts. This chain uses TRBV12-3 or TRBV12-4 with TRBJ1-4; TRBD1 agrees at 7 bases. The CDR3 length is 14 residues. V shed 6 bases, J shed 10 bases, and the junction held 11 bases outside the gene matches. The CDR3 DNA follows: TGTGCCAGCAGGCTGGCCCCAGGGGGGGGAAAACTGTTTTTT. Translating it yields CASRLAPGGGKLFF.

The chain joins TRBV12-3 or TRBV12-4 to TRBJ2-7; 10 bases agree with TRBD2. The CDR3 is made up of 15 amino acids. V dropped 6 bases and J dropped 6; count of bases not matched to a gene: 11. CDR3 DNA: TGTGCCAGCAGCCCAGTAGCGGGAGGAGTGGGCGAGCAGTACTTC. Translating it yields CASSPVAGGVGEQYF.

This clonotype appeared a few times. The genes are TRBV12-3 or TRBV12-4 and TRBJ2-2; TRBD1 matches at 9 bases. Trimming at V came to 7 bases and at J to 0 bases, leaving 6 bases not matched to a gene. This CDR3 spans 16 amino acids. Here the CDR3 DNA reads TGTGCCAGCACCAAAAGACAGGGGGCGAACACCGGGGAGCTGTTTTTT. Translated, it gives CASTKRQGANTGELFF.